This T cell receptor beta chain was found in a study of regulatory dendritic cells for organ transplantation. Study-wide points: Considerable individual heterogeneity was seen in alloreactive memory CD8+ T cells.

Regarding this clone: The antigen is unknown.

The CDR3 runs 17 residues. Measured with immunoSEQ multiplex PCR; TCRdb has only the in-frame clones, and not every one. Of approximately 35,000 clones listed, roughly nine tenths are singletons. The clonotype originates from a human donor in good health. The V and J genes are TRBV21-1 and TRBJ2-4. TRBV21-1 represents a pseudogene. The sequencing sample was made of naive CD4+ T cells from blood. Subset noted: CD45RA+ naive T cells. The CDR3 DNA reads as TGTGCCAGTTTAAAGAGGTGGGGCAGTCCGAGGGGAAACATTCAGTACTTC. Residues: CASLKRWGSPRGNIQYF.